This T cell receptor (beta chain) was identified during a study of blood T cell repertoires in COVID-19. About the study: From the United States, Italy and Spain came samples of acute and convalescent COVID-19.

V trimming: 4 bases; J trimming: 5 bases; junction bases outside the gene matches: 6. Germline lookup yields CDR1 MDHEN and CDR2 SYDVKM. This CDR3 contains 14 residues. The protocol was immunoSEQ multiplex PCR, while the TCRdb copy is restricted to in-frame clones and leaves out a portion. The table lists just under 150,000 clones, just under 90% of them singletons. This clonotype was sampled from a woman aged 50 to 60 with active or convalescent COVID-19. The V call is TRBV28, the J call TRBJ1-2; 8 bases match TRBD1. The specimen was peripheral blood. Written as DNA, the CDR3 is TGTGCCAGCAGTTCGGGACAGGTTTCTTATGGCTACACCTTC. This sequence encodes CASSSGQVSYGYTF.